A single sample gave rise to the 23 T cell receptor beta chains below, sequenced in a study of Ad26.COV2.S vaccination and SARS-CoV-2 variants. Produced via immunoSEQ multiplex PCR; TCRdb's table is partial and in-frame only. The sample lists some 250,000 clones; 88% were seen once. Treatment indicated: 15 to 20 received Ad26.COV2.S at low or high dose, single or two shots; about 5 received placebo; per-sample allocation not given. Day 63 after the first injection of vaccine or placebo was the sampling time. The starting material was peripheral blood, obtained in a trial of Ad26.COV2.S vaccine versus placebo. These receptors were taken from a person aged 18-65 years who received the Ad26.COV2.S COVID-19 vaccine or a placebo.

The CDR3 region is CASNAVRVGYNEQFF. The CDR3 bases are TGTGCCAGTAACGCCGTACGGGTTGGATACAATGAGCAGTTCTTC. This chain connects TRBV19 to TRBJ2-1; no clear D gene. With 7 bases removed from V and 4 bases from J, the gap between germline ends came to 17 bases. The CDR3 spans 15 residues. Per the germline V gene, CDR1 is LNHDA and CDR2 is SQIVND (reference sequence).

The chain carries TRBV7-3 and TRBJ1-1; possibly TRBD1 for D (5 bases). CDR1 and CDR2 (germline): SGHTA, FQGTGA. Trimming took 1 base from V and 1 from J, leaving 10 bases between them. The CDR3 runs 15 residues. The DNA of the CDR3 is TGTGCCAGCAGCTTAAGTGGGACGGGGAACACTGAAGCTTTCTTT. Its translation: CASSLSGTGNTEAFF.

This clone has a handful of counts. The CDR3 coding sequence is TGTGCCAGCTCAGGTGCCGGGGAGCTGTTTTTT. It specifies CASSGAGELFF. The V and J genes are TRBV4-2 and TRBJ2-2; D ambiguous. Deletions cut 8 bases from V and 6 bases from J, with 7 bases between. In germline, CDR1 is LGHNA, CDR2 YNFKEQ. CDR3 length: 11 amino acids.

The genes are TRBV14 and TRBJ2-7, with D possibly TRBD2 on 5 matching bases. Germline lookup yields CDR1 SGHDN and CDR2 FVKESK. This CDR3 contains 17 residues. Trimming took 1 base from V and 3 from J, leaving 19 bases between them. The CDR3 reads CASSQGLLRRGNYEQYF. CDR3 nucleotides: TGTGCCAGCAGCCAAGGGTTACTACGCCGGGGTAACTACGAGCAGTACTTC.

The chain links TRBV15 to TRBJ2-1; 11 positions match TRBD2. Per germline, CDR1 LNHNV and CDR2 YYDKDF (reference sequence). The CDR3 consists of 16 residues. The ends lost 1 base at V and 4 bases at J; junction bases unmatched: 3. The CDR3 DNA reads TGTGCCACCAGCAGAGCCGGGACTAGCGGATACAATGAGCAGTTCTTC. Encoded protein: CATSRAGTSGYNEQFF.

In this sample, this clone turned up many times. V and J are TRBV7-8 and TRBJ1-2; weak D call: TRBD1 (6 bases). V lost 5 bases and J 4 bases, leaving 14 bases between the germline ends. The CDR3 is 14 residues long. CDR1 and CDR2 (germline): SGHVS, FQNEAQ. CDR3 in DNA: TGTGCCAGCAGCACGGCAGGGGATAGCTATGGCTACACCTTC. Translating it yields CASSTAGDSYGYTF.

This clone appeared a single time. The chain combines TRBV6-1 with TRBJ1-4; 8 bases agree with TRBD1. Germline CDR1 MNHNS, CDR2 SASEGT. CDR3 length: 16 amino acids. Trimming took 2 bases from V and 5 from J; bases not matched to a gene: 7. CDR3 protein: CASSEYRQGPNEKLFF. CDR3 DNA sequence: TGTGCCAGCAGTGAATACAGACAGGGGCCAAATGAAAAACTGTTTTTT.

V is TRBV5-4 and J is TRBJ1-1; 9 nucleotides agree with TRBD1. Germline V gives CDR1 SGHNT, CDR2 YYREEE (reference sequence). Losses at the gene ends were 4 bases for V and 2 bases for J; bases not matched to a gene: 9. The CDR3 contains 16 residues. The CDR3 DNA sequence: TGTGCCAGCAGCCAGGGACAGGGCCGGGAAAACACTGAAGCTTTCTTT. Its translation is CASSQGQGRENTEAFF.

V and J are TRBV5-4 and TRBJ2-1; 11 positions match TRBD1. The CDR3 contains 14 residues. With 9 bases clipped from V and 5 bases from J, the junction kept 7 bases outside the gene matches. Germline V gene data show CDR1 as SGHNT and CDR2 as YYREEE (reference sequence). Here the CDR3 reads CATLDRGRNNEQFF. CDR3 nucleotides: TGTGCCACCCTGGACAGGGGGCGGAACAATGAGCAGTTCTTC.

The chain is built from TRBV3-1 (or the pseudogene TRBV3-2) and TRBJ1-1, with 12 bases fitting TRBD1. This CDR3 has 16 amino acids. The germline gives CDR1 LGHDT, CDR2 YNNKEL (reference sequence). Trimming at V came to 5 bases and at J to 5 bases, leaving 9 bases not matched to a gene. CDR3 residues: CASSDRDRGRGTEAFF. CDR3 in DNA: TGTGCCAGCAGCGACCGGGACAGGGGGCGTGGGACTGAAGCTTTCTTT.

This chain joins TRBV27 and TRBJ2-2, with 12 bases identical to TRBD2. CDR3 length: 16 amino acids. V shed 4 bases, J shed 4 bases, and the junction held 4 bases outside the gene matches. Germline lookup yields CDR1 MNHEY and CDR2 SMNVEV (reference sequence). In DNA form, the CDR3 reads TGTGCCAGCAGTTCCCCGGGACTAGCGGGCACCGGGGAGCTGTTTTTT. Its translation is CASSSPGLAGTGELFF.

V is TRBV28 and J is TRBJ1-6; 7 positions agree with TRBD1. This CDR3 contains 13 residues. Trimming cost V 7 bases and J 8 bases; bases outside gene matches: 5. Per germline, CDR1 MDHEN and CDR2 SYDVKM. Here the CDR3 reads CASITRGYSPLHF. CDR3 bases: TGTGCCAGCATAACCAGGGGGTATTCACCCCTCCACTTT.

J is TRBJ1-3 and V is TRBV5-6, with 9 positions matching TRBD1. J was trimmed by 0 bases and V by 4 bases; bases with no gene match: 5. The CDR3 contains 16 residues. Germline V gene sequence: CDR1 SGHDT, CDR2 YYEEEE. CDR3 sequence (DNA): TGTGCCAGCAGCAGCGGGACAGGGTACTCTGGAAACACCATATATTTT. This encodes CASSSGTGYSGNTIYF.

The rearrangement uses TRBV6-2 or TRBV6-3 and TRBJ1-4, with 10 bases matching TRBD1. The CDR3 extends over 15 amino acids. The V and J ends lost 2 bases and 9 bases, in that order; junction bases with no gene match: 6. Germline V gene sequence: CDR1 MNHEY, CDR2 SVGEGT. CDR3 sequence (DNA): TGTGCCAGCAGTTACGCGGGACAGGGGATAAAAAAACTGTTTTTT. It is translated as CASSYAGQGIKKLFF.

The chain joins TRBV28 to TRBJ1-4; 9 bases fit TRBD1. The CDR3 spans 14 residues. J lost 5 bases, V lost 5 bases, and 3 bases had no gene match. The V gene's germline CDR1 is MDHEN and CDR2 SYDVKM. The CDR3 here is CASSATGGNEKLFF. CDR3 DNA: TGTGCCAGCAGTGCGACAGGGGGAAATGAAAAACTGTTTTTT.

V usage is TRBV2 and J usage is TRBJ2-7; unclear D gene. The V end lost 5 bases, the J end lost 2 bases, and 16 bases lay between the germline ends. Looked up from germline, CDR1 is SNHLY and CDR2 is FYNNEI. The CDR3 covers 15 residues. The CDR3 reads CASSNYETPPYEQYF. For the CDR3, the DNA is TGTGCCAGCAGTAATTACGAGACCCCTCCCTACGAGCAGTACTTC.

The CDR3: CSVLQGLSANYGYTF. The CDR3 nucleotides read TGCAGCGTCCTACAGGGCCTTTCAGCAAACTATGGCTACACCTTC. The chain links TRBV29-1 to TRBJ1-2; perhaps TRBD1 as D (6 bases). Germline V lookup: CDR1 SQVTM, CDR2 ANQGSEA. This CDR3 region has 15 residues. The V and J ends lost 6 bases and 2 bases respectively, with 19 bases between them.

The chain joins TRBV30 to TRBJ1-6; D is undetermined. The CDR3 is 13 amino acids. Germline lookup yields CDR1 GTSNPN and CDR2 SVGIG (reference sequence). V lost 4 bases and J lost 7, with 11 bases in between. This CDR3 is CAWTATRNSPLHF. CDR3 DNA sequence: TGTGCCTGGACCGCGACGAGGAATTCACCCCTCCACTTT.

The V and J genes are TRBV25-1 and TRBJ1-3; no clear D. V dropped 7 bases and J dropped 4 bases, with 8 bases sitting between them. Germline CDR1 and CDR2: MGHDK and SYGVNS. This CDR3 region has 12 residues. The CDR3 DNA reads TGTGCCAGCAAAGCCCCCGGAAACACCATATATTTT. Translated, it gives CASKAPGNTIYF.

The rearrangement links TRBV18 to TRBJ2-1; TRBD2 is a possible D gene (5 bases). CDR1 is KGHSH, CDR2 LQKENI, per germline. Deletions cut 5 bases from V and 10 bases from J, with 18 bases between. CDR3 length equals 14 residues. As DNA, the CDR3 is TGTGCCAGCTCAACGGACTCGCCCTCAAGGGAGCAGTTCTTC. Protein product: CASSTDSPSREQFF.

This clone was seen just once. The chain couples TRBV19 to TRBJ2-3; 7 nucleotides align to TRBD2. V lost 3 bases, J lost 2 bases, and 5 bases stayed unmatched. Germline CDR1 is LNHDA and CDR2 is SQIVND (reference sequence). The CDR3 is made up of 15 amino acids. CDR3 residues: CASSMSGGSTDTQYF. DNA of the CDR3: TGTGCCAGTAGTATGTCGGGGGGATCCACAGATACGCAGTATTTT.

The V and J genes are TRBV28 and TRBJ1-5; D not resolved. This CDR3 comprises 17 residues. Germline values: CDR1 MDHEN, CDR2 SYDVKM. Trimming took 5 bases from V and 4 from J, leaving 21 bases between them. The CDR3 loop reads CASSPLEPAGGNQPQHF. The CDR3 coding sequence is TGTGCCAGCAGTCCCTTGGAGCCCGCCGGAGGAAATCAGCCCCAGCATTTT.

A single count supports this clone. This chain links TRBV28 with TRBJ2-7; D perhaps matches TRBD1 (6 bases). CDR3 length equals 12 residues. Trimming removed 9 bases at V and 5 bases at J, with 14 bases between. CDR1 MDHEN and CDR2 SYDVKM come from the germline V gene. CDR3 nucleotides: TGTGCCAGTCACAGGGATCCCAACGAGCAGTACTTC. Translated, it gives CASHRDPNEQYF. Looking up the rest from reference TRBV28 and TRBJ2-7 gives the full variable domain: DVKVTQSSRYLVKRTGEKVFLECVQDMDHENMFWYRQDPGLGLRLIYFSYDVKMKEKGDIPEGYSVSREKKERFSLILESASTNQTSMYLCASHRDPNEQYFGPGTRLTVT.